The 8 T cell receptor beta chains presented below share a single source sample, sequenced in a study of blood T cells in healthy people across ages (dated by TCRdb to the mid-2010s). The library was built by means of 5' RACE. A second PCR of about 6 to 12 cycles was run with a J-beta primer mix and a sample-barcoded 5' primer. Using fastp trimming at Q25 and MiXCR clonotype assembly, TCRdb reanalyzed the public sequencing data and kept in-frame beta chains. Rows are combined by CDR3 protein, so each entry shows the most common genes and DNA. Counted in this sample were 1.5 million to 2 million distinct CDR3 sequences; approximately 40% of them appeared once. The top ten constitute 20% to 25% of the sample. The sample was blood. The receptors derive from a human donor in good health.

This chain uses TRBV20-1 with TRBJ2-5; TRBD1 agrees at 9 bases. Looked up from germline, CDR1 is DFQATT and CDR2 is SNEGSKA (reference sequence). J gave up 1 base and V 0 bases, and 3 bases lay outside the gene matches. The CDR3 has 15 amino acids. DNA of the CDR3: TGCAGTGCTAGAGAGACGGGACAGGGCCAAGAGACCCAGTACTTC. It yields the protein CSARETGQGQETQYF.

This chain joins TRBV29-1 and TRBJ1-2; TRBD1 aligns across 10 bases. The CDR3 totals 14 residues. V was clipped by 5 bases and J by 3 bases; unmatched bases: 6. Germline loops: CDR1 SQVTM, CDR2 ANQGSEA. CDR3 DNA sequence: TGCAGCGTTCCCGGGGACAGGGGTGACTATGGCTACACCTTC. Residues: CSVPGDRGDYGYTF.

This clonotype occurred a few times. The V gene is TRBV5-8, the J gene TRBJ2-1; TRBD1 matches at 7 bases. CDR3 size: 16 residues. Germline V gives CDR1 SGHTS, CDR2 YDEGEE. Trimming took 5 bases from V and 3 from J; bases not matched to a gene: 11. The CDR3 nucleotides read TGTGCCAGCAGGGCTACCTGGGACAGCTTCTACAATGAGCAGTTCTTC. This translates into CASRATWDSFYNEQFF.

This chain uses TRBV6-5 with TRBJ1-4, with D unresolved. V lost 0 bases and J 5 bases, leaving 10 bases between the germline ends. Germline V CDR1 and CDR2: MNHEY, SVGAGI. The CDR3 has 15 residues. The CDR3 region is CASSYSTGSNEKLFF. The CDR3 DNA sequence: TGTGCCAGCAGTTACTCTACGGGATCAAATGAAAAACTGTTTTTT.

The chain carries TRBV5-5 and TRBJ2-1, with 10 bases that match TRBD2. V lost 2 bases and J lost 5; bases outside the gene matches: 4. CDR1 is SGHKS and CDR2 is YYEKEE in the germline V gene (reference sequence). CDR3 length: 15 residues. Here the CDR3 reads CASSFGLAAHNEQFF. CDR3 nucleotide sequence: TGTGCCAGCAGCTTTGGACTAGCGGCACACAATGAGCAGTTCTTC.

J is TRBJ1-5 and V is TRBV7-6; unclear D gene. The CDR3 runs to 14 residues. Deletions cut 5 bases from V and 0 bases from J, with 8 bases between. Germline assignment: CDR1 SGHVS and CDR2 FNYEAQ. The CDR3 coding sequence is TGTGCCAGCAGCATAGGGCGTAGCAATCAGCCCCAGCATTTT. It translates to CASSIGRSNQPQHF.

V and J are TRBV7-6 and TRBJ2-1; 7 bases align to TRBD2. The germline V gene has CDR1 SGHVS and CDR2 FNYEAQ. V shed 6 bases and J 8 bases; nucleotides not matched to a gene: 19. This CDR3 comprises 17 residues. The DNA for the CDR3 is TGTGCCAGCAGACATCCTTACCCGGGACTATCAGTGGATGAGCAGTTCTTC. It codes for CASRHPYPGLSVDEQFF.

This chain links TRBV7-9 with TRBJ2-5; D is unclear. Germline CDR1 reads SEHNR; CDR2 reads FQNEAQ (reference sequence). Trimming took off 0 bases at V and 6 bases at J, with 14 bases between the two ends. This CDR3 comprises 15 residues. As DNA, the CDR3 is TGTGCCAGCAGCTTAGCTTTGCCGTCAATGCAGACCCAGTACTTC. It translates to CASSLALPSMQTQYF.